This TCR beta chain appears in the sequencing data of a study of blood T cell repertoires in COVID-19. Overall study: The samples span acute and convalescent COVID-19 from the United States, Italy and Spain. T cells, B-cell-depleted T cells, or PBMCs supplied cDNA or gDNA.

Germline trimming cut 4 bases from V and 4 bases from J; bases unmatched to any gene: 19. CDR3 length: 21 amino acids. CDR1 and CDR2 from the germline V gene are LGHNA and YSLEER. In the original processing: Estimated nucleated cell counts came from reference gene primer amplification. Method: immunoSEQ multiplex PCR; TCRdb's copy keeps in-frame clones and lacks some. The V and J calls and clone size come from that table; D and trimming were worked out from the DNA. The sample includes approximately 90,000 clones, around 79% of them seen just once. The specimen was peripheral blood. This TCR was recovered from a human donor in a cohort sampled during active COVID-19. The chain recombines TRBV4-3 with TRBJ2-2; the match to TRBD2 covers 12 bases. CDR3: CASSRSWRYRLAGEVTGELFF. For the CDR3, the DNA is TGCGCCAGCAGCCGGTCCTGGCGCTATAGACTAGCGGGAGAGGTCACCGGGGAGCTGTTTTTT.